This TCR beta chain originates from a study of CD8 T cells in Susac syndrome. TCR beta was sequenced from blood CD8+ and CD4+ T cells. Negative isolation yielded CD4+ and CD8+ T cells, and FACS enriched TEMRA cells. Reverse transcription of roughly 0.5 to 1 ug RNA was carried out with random hexamers. Amplification of TCR beta CDR3 by immunoSEQ multiplex PCR spanned 54 Vbeta and 13 Jbeta. TCRdb ran MiXCR on the immunoSEQ multiplex PCR reads and lists one entry per CDR3 protein. The sample consists of approximately 130,000 distinct CDR3 sequences, about 90% of them appearing once. Germline CDR1 and CDR2: GTSNPN and SVGIG (reference sequence). The CDR3 loop spans 13 amino acids. V lost 2 bases to trimming and J lost 5 bases; unmatched junction nucleotides: 3.

The V and J genes are TRBV30 and TRBJ1-1; 9 nucleotides agree with TRBD1. This sequence originates from a human donor with multiple sclerosis. Source material: CD8+ T cells from PBMCs. The CDR3 protein is CAWSTGGSTEAFF. CDR3 DNA sequence: TGTGCCTGGAGTACAGGGGGCTCGACTGAAGCTTTCTTT. The full variable domain, completed using reference TRBV30 and TRBJ1-1, is SQTIHQWPATLVQPVGSPLSLECTVEGTSNPNLYWYRQAAGRGLQLLFYSVGIGQISSEVPQNLSASRPQDRQFILSSKKLLLSDSGFYLCAWSTGGSTEAFFGQGTRLTVV.